Listed here is a single T cell receptor (beta chain). Its antigen is unknown. Germline V gene lookup returns CDR1 LGHNA and CDR2 YNFKEQ. The germline V and J ends were trimmed by 4 bases and 5 bases, with 9 bases remaining between them. The CDR3 is 12 residues long. Survey level was the resolution at which the v3.0 immunoSEQ assay ran. TCRdb's table, derived via immunoSEQ multiplex PCR, lists solely in-frame clones and lacks some. Of roughly 33,000 clones listed, more than 95% are singletons. This specimen belongs to a study of long-term antiretroviral therapy in people with HIV. Points from the study as a whole: Controls exceeded HIV repertoires in CDR3 length range. Possibly under older ART regimens, blood was drawn between the mid-2000s and the late 2010s.

Specimens carried roughly 0.9-10 million cryopreserved PBMC before DNA extraction. This rearrangement joins TRBV4-2 to TRBJ2-7, with unresolved D. This clonotype originated in a man between 25 and 39 years old with HIV. Specimen: unsorted PBMCs, collected 6.9 years after starting antiretroviral therapy. The CDR3 here is CASSRLFDEQYF. The CDR3 nucleotides are TGTGCCAGCAGCCGCCTCTTTGACGAGCAGTACTTC.